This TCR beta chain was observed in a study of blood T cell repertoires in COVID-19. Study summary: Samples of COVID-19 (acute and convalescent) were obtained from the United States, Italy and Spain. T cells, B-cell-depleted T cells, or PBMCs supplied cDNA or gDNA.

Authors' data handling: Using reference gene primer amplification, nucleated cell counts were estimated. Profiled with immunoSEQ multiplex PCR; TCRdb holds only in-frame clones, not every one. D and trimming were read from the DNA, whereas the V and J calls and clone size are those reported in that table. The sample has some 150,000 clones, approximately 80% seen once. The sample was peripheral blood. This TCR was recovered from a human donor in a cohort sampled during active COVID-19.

DNA for the CDR3: TGTGCCAGCAGCCCAACCTCTAGCGGGGGTTGGGGTGAGCAGTTCTTC. This sequence encodes CASSPTSSGGWGEQFF. This chain joins TRBV6-4 and TRBJ2-1, with 10 bases fitting TRBD2. Germline V CDR1 and CDR2: MRHNA, SNTAGT. There are 16 residues in the CDR3. V lost 6 bases, J lost 9 bases, and 14 bases stayed unmatched.